Presented here are 3 T cell receptor beta chains from one specimen sequenced in a study of blood T cell repertoires in COVID-19. TCRdb keeps only in-frame clones here, not all; method: immunoSEQ multiplex PCR. The table lists roughly 220,000 clones, under 90% of them singletons. The material sequenced was peripheral blood. The receptors were sampled from a man younger than 40 with active or convalescent COVID-19.

The chain links TRBV4-3 to TRBJ2-3, with D perhaps TRBD1 (5 bases). CDR1 LGHNA and CDR2 YSLEER come from the germline V gene. The CDR3 is made up of 15 amino acids. V was shortened by 2 bases and J by 4 bases, with 13 bases between the two germline ends. The CDR3 DNA sequence: TGCGCCAGCAGCCAAAGCCAGGGCTCCGCAGATACGCAGTATTTT. As protein: CASSQSQGSADTQYF.

The gene calls are TRBV13 and TRBJ1-1; D gene ambiguous. Germline V gives CDR1 PRHDT, CDR2 FYEKMQ (reference sequence). The CDR3 consists of 12 residues. Trimming removed 5 bases at V and 6 bases at J, with 10 bases between. Written as DNA, the CDR3 is TGTGCCAGCAGCCCGAGAGTCGCTGAAGCTTTCTTT. It yields the protein CASSPRVAEAFF.

The chain combines TRBV6-5 with TRBJ1-2; 7 nucleotides match TRBD1. V was pared by 9 bases and J by 8 bases, with 9 bases of the junction left unmatched. CDR1 MNHEY and CDR2 SVGAGI come from the germline V gene. This CDR3 is 12 amino acids long. The CDR3 here is CASTGVVGGYTF. The CDR3 DNA sequence: TGTGCCAGTACAGGGGTGGTCGGGGGCTACACCTTC.